What follows are 31 T cell receptor beta chains derived from one specimen sequenced in a study of T cells after posttransplantation cyclophosphamide. Method: immunoSEQ multiplex PCR; TCRdb's copy keeps in-frame clones and lacks some. This sample comprises over 25,000 clones, none seen once only. The sequencing input was PBMCs. The receptor set was obtained from a woman in her 30s in good health and a related stem cell transplant donor.

This clone was observed at least ten times. CDR3 coding DNA: TGTGCCATCAGCGCCCGACAGGGGCTGGGCAATCAGCCCCAGCATTTT. Protein sequence: CAISARQGLGNQPQHF. The chain is built from TRBV10-3 and TRBJ1-5; 8 bases fit TRBD1. Per germline, CDR1 ENHRY and CDR2 SYGVKD. The CDR3 extends over 16 amino acids. Germline trimming cut 6 bases from V and 2 bases from J; bases unmatched to any gene: 9.

This clone came up many times. The rearrangement joins TRBV7-9 to TRBJ1-5; 8 bases are shared with TRBD1. CDR3 length equals 16 residues. Looked up from germline, CDR1 is SEHNR and CDR2 is FQNEAQ (reference sequence). Unmatched junction bases numbered 8, after V lost 1 base and J lost 6 bases. The CDR3 DNA is TGTGCCAGCAGCTTAGGAGGGAGCAGGGGGCCTCAGCCCCAGCATTTT. As protein: CASSLGGSRGPQPQHF.

This clone was observed at least ten times. The junction departs from the called germline gene at one end, perhaps through a read error. This rearrangement joins TRBV5-1 to TRBJ1-4; TRBD1 aligns across 10 bases. Germline CDR1 and CDR2: SGHRS and YFSETQ. The CDR3 is 16 residues long. The CDR3 DNA sequence: TGCGCCAGCAGCTGGACAGGGGGTGGAACTAGTGAAAAACTGTTTTTT. Translation gives CASSWTGGGTSEKLFF.

This clone came up many times. This rearrangement joins TRBV19 to TRBJ1-2, with TRBD1 identical over 9 bases. The CDR3 is made up of 15 amino acids. CDR1 is LNHDA, CDR2 SQIVND, per germline (reference sequence). Trimming cost V 3 bases and J 7 bases; bases outside gene matches: 9. The CDR3 spells CASSIRDRAFGGYTF. The DNA of the CDR3 is TGTGCCAGTAGTATTCGGGACAGGGCTTTTGGTGGCTACACCTTC.

The sample holds many counts of this clone. The chain couples TRBV18 to TRBJ1-1; 7 positions match TRBD1. V lost 3 bases to trimming and J lost 1 base; unmatched junction nucleotides: 2. The CDR3 runs to 14 residues. Germline V gives CDR1 KGHSH, CDR2 LQKENI. The CDR3 is CASSPTGANTEAFF. In DNA form, the CDR3 reads TGTGCCAGCTCACCCACAGGGGCGAACACTGAAGCTTTCTTT.

The table lists this clone with many counts. This sequence joins TRBV28 and TRBJ1-2; D gene unclear. Germline CDR1 reads MDHEN; CDR2 reads SYDVKM. V lost 4 bases, J lost 8 bases, and 11 bases lay in between. This CDR3 region has 12 residues. In nucleotides, the CDR3 is TGTGCCAGCAGTTCATCTCCCCAGGGCTACACCTTC. Its translation is CASSSSPQGYTF.

This clone was seen ten or more times. The chain joins TRBV7-9 to TRBJ1-6; D possibly corresponds to TRBD1 (5 bases). The CDR3 has 17 amino acids. The V end was cut by 6 bases, the J end by 2 bases, with 17 bases between. The germline gives CDR1 SEHNR, CDR2 FQNEAQ (reference sequence). The DNA of the CDR3 is TGTGCCAGCAGTCGGACCGGTGGACATACCTATAATTCACCCCTCCACTTT. Translation: CASSRTGGHTYNSPLHF.

This clone was found a few times. The rearrangement links TRBV12-3 or TRBV12-4 to TRBJ2-1; no clear D gene. Trimming left V 5 bases short and J 4 bases short, with 9 bases between. This CDR3 contains 13 residues. The CDR3 reads CASSKADYNEQFF. CDR3 DNA: TGTGCCAGCAGTAAGGCCGATTACAATGAGCAGTTCTTC.

The rearrangement links TRBV4-1 to TRBJ2-3; D perhaps matches TRBD1 (6 bases). The V and J ends lost 2 bases and 1 base respectively, with 13 bases between them. CDR3 size: 16 residues. CDR1 MGHRA and CDR2 YSYEKL come from the germline V gene. This CDR3 is CASSQTGRGGTDTQYF. CDR3 nucleotides: TGCGCCAGCAGCCAAACAGGGCGCGGAGGCACAGATACGCAGTATTTT.

This clone has a handful of counts. This rearrangement joins TRBV12-3 or TRBV12-4 to TRBJ2-7; TRBD1 agrees at 9 bases. The CDR3 contains 16 residues. Unmatched junction bases numbered 12, after V lost 5 bases and J lost 4 bases. The DNA of the CDR3 is TGTGCCAGCAGTGGGTCCCCCGGGACAGGGTTATACGAGCAGTACTTC. Translated: CASSGSPGTGLYEQYF.

Ten or more counts support this clone. The CDR3 spells CASSPRQLDQPQHF. The DNA of the CDR3 is TGTGCCAGCTCACCGCGACAGTTAGACCAGCCCCAGCATTTT. The V gene is TRBV18, the J gene TRBJ1-5, with a tentative D call TRBD1 (5 bases). Trimming pared 3 bases from V and 7 bases from J, leaving 13 bases between. CDR1 is KGHSH and CDR2 is LQKENI in the germline V gene. This CDR3 comprises 14 residues. The full variable domain, rest sourced from reference TRBV18 and TRBJ1-5, is NAGVMQNPRHLVRRRGQEARLRCSPMKGHSHVYWYRQLPEEGLKFMVYLQKENIIDESGMPKERFSAEFPKEGPSILRIQQVVRGDSAAYFCASSPRQLDQPQHFGDGTRLSIL.

This clone was counted ten times or more. The chain recombines TRBV7-2 with TRBJ1-3; maybe TRBD1 (5 bases). CDR3 length: 16 amino acids. Germline V gives CDR1 SGHTA, CDR2 FQGNSA. Trimming pared 1 base from V and 0 bases from J, leaving 10 bases between. The CDR3 nucleotides read TGTGCCAGCAGCTTAGGGTTCAGGGACTCTGGAAACACCATATATTTT. Protein sequence: CASSLGFRDSGNTIYF. Full variable domain (remainder filled in from reference TRBV7-2 and TRBJ1-3): GAGVSQSPSNKVTEKGKDVELRCDPISGHTALYWYRQSLGQGLEFLIYFQGNSAPDKSGLPSDRFSAERTGGSVSTLTIQRTQQEDSAVYLCASSLGFRDSGNTIYFGEGSWLTVV.

This clone was found a few times. The chain uses TRBV6-5 and TRBJ2-7; 7 nucleotides align to TRBD1. The germline CDR1 and CDR2 sequences are MNHEY and SVGAGI. The trim removed 6 bases at V and 1 base at J, leaving 3 bases unmatched. The CDR3 runs to 13 residues. The DNA of the CDR3 is TGTGCCAGCAGACCGGGACAGTCCTACGAGCAGTACTTC. Residues: CASRPGQSYEQYF.

This clone was seen many times. The chain couples TRBV7-9 to TRBJ2-3; 11 positions match TRBD2. The V gene end was trimmed by 6 bases and the J gene end by 2 bases; junction bases not matched to a gene: 1. The CDR3 contains 14 residues. In germline, CDR1 is SEHNR, CDR2 FQNEAQ (reference sequence). The DNA of the CDR3 is TGTGCCAGCAGACTAGCGGGGGTCACAGATACGCAGTATTTT. Its translation: CASRLAGVTDTQYF.

V and J are TRBV29-1 and TRBJ2-3; possibly TRBD1 for D (6 bases). Trimming pared 6 bases from V and 7 bases from J, leaving 14 bases between. This CDR3 is built from 12 residues. In germline, CDR1 is SQVTM, CDR2 ANQGSEA. CDR3 nucleotide sequence: TGCAGCGTAGCCTCGGACAGCCATACGCAGTATTTT. This gives the protein CSVASDSHTQYF.

This clone was seen at least ten times. The chain uses TRBV4-2 and TRBJ1-4; the match to TRBD1 covers 7 bases. Germline-derived CDR1 and CDR2 are LGHNA and YNFKEQ. The V segment lost 0 bases and the J segment 8 bases; nucleotides outside the gene matches: 12. The length of the CDR3 is 17 residues. The CDR3 DNA follows: TGTGCCAGCAGCCAAGATGTCCTGCGGACAGGAGGAGAAAAACTGTTTTTT. Translating gives CASSQDVLRTGGEKLFF.

This clone was seen ten or more times. The CDR3 reads CASSLVRGTNEKLFF. CDR3 sequence (DNA): TGTGCCAGCAGCTTGGTCAGGGGAACTAATGAAAAACTGTTTTTT. The chain uses TRBV5-6 and TRBJ1-4; weak D call: TRBD1 (6 bases). The CDR3 is 15 amino acids. Looked up from germline, CDR1 is SGHDT and CDR2 is YYEEEE. V lost 0 bases and J lost 1, with 7 bases in between.

Ten or more counts support this clone. V and J are TRBV19 and TRBJ1-6, with 7 bases that match TRBD1. The germline gives CDR1 LNHDA, CDR2 SQIVND (reference sequence). Trimming cost V 1 base and J 8 bases; bases outside gene matches: 5. This CDR3 has 15 residues. The CDR3 nucleotides read TGTGCCAGTAGTATAGGAGGGGGCGCGGATTCACCCCTCCACTTT. As protein: CASSIGGGADSPLHF.

This clone appeared many times. The J gene is TRBJ1-1, the V gene TRBV4-3; D not certain. Between the trimmed V and J ends, which lost 0 bases and 7 bases, there was a span of 12 bases. CDR1 and CDR2 from the germline V gene are LGHNA and YSLEER. The CDR3 is 14 residues long. Here the CDR3 reads CASSQDPQAIEAFF. The CDR3 nucleotides read TGCGCCAGCAGCCAAGATCCCCAGGCTATTGAAGCTTTCTTT.

This clone was observed many times. The J gene is TRBJ2-7, the V gene TRBV12-3 or TRBV12-4; 7 bases agree with TRBD1. J gave up 6 bases and V 6 bases, and 8 bases lay outside the gene matches. The CDR3 is made up of 13 amino acids. The CDR3 is CASSDRVSAEQYF. In DNA, the CDR3 is TGTGCCAGCAGCGACAGGGTATCGGCCGAGCAGTACTTC.

This clone was observed at least ten times. V is TRBV6-1 and J is TRBJ1-1, with TRBD1 identical over 7 bases. Germline assignment: CDR1 MNHNS and CDR2 SASEGT. The CDR3 consists of 13 residues. J gave up 2 bases and V 6 bases, and 3 bases lay outside the gene matches. This chain's CDR3 is CASRRQGNTEAFF. The DNA of the CDR3 is TGTGCCAGCAGGAGACAGGGTAACACTGAAGCTTTCTTT.

This clone has only a few counts. The CDR3 protein is CAWSVQGEGYTF. CDR3 bases: TGTGCCTGGAGTGTACAGGGAGAAGGCTACACCTTC. This rearrangement joins TRBV30 to TRBJ1-2, with D perhaps TRBD1 (6 bases). CDR1 and CDR2 (germline): GTSNPN, SVGIG (reference sequence). The CDR3 runs 12 residues. V lost 0 bases to trimming and J lost 8 bases, with 10 bases between them.

The table lists this clone with many counts. The CDR3 here is CASRDRQGVYNEQFF. In nucleotides, the CDR3 is TGTGCCAGCAGGGACCGACAGGGAGTCTACAATGAGCAGTTCTTC. V is TRBV27 and J is TRBJ2-1; TRBD1 matches 7 bases. CDR1 is MNHEY and CDR2 is SMNVEV in the germline V gene (reference sequence). V was pared by 6 bases and J by 3 bases, with 8 bases of the junction left unmatched. CDR3 length equals 15 residues.

This clone appeared many times. V and J are TRBV19 and TRBJ2-1; tentative D call: TRBD1 (6 bases). Trimming stripped 6 bases from V and 3 bases from J, with 9 bases between. Per the germline V gene, CDR1 is LNHDA and CDR2 is SQIVND (reference sequence). The CDR3 covers 13 residues. CDR3 coding DNA: TGTGCCAGTAGATTGGACAGCTACAATGAGCAGTTCTTC. This encodes CASRLDSYNEQFF.

This clone was picked up many times. The chain uses TRBV7-9 and TRBJ2-3; 9 bases fit TRBD2. V dropped 4 bases and J dropped 1; count of bases not matched to a gene: 0. The CDR3 loop spans 14 amino acids. From germline, CDR1 is SEHNR and CDR2 FQNEAQ (reference sequence). DNA for the CDR3: TGTGCCAGCAGCTCTAGCGGGGGCACAGATACGCAGTATTTT. Its protein product is CASSSSGGTDTQYF.

In this sample, this clone turned up many times. The V gene is TRBV6-2 or TRBV6-3, the J gene TRBJ1-5; TRBD1 matches 8 bases. The CDR3 totals 18 residues. The V segment lost 1 base and the J segment 4 bases; nucleotides outside the gene matches: 12. CDR1 is MNHEY, CDR2 SVGEGT, per germline. DNA of the CDR3: TGTGCCAGCAGTTACTATCGGAGGACAGGGACGAGAAATCAGCCCCAGCATTTT. It codes for CASSYYRRTGTRNQPQHF.

This clone has at least ten counts. CDR3 bases: TGTGCCAGCAGCTTAGGTGGCGGGGACGCAGATACGCAGTATTTT. Its protein product is CASSLGGGDADTQYF. The rearrangement uses TRBV7-9 and TRBJ2-3, with a tentative D call TRBD2 (6 bases). Germline CDR1 is SEHNR and CDR2 is FQNEAQ (reference sequence). V was pared by 1 base and J by 4 bases, with 12 bases between. This CDR3 is built from 15 residues. Combining the CDR3 with reference TRBV7-9 and TRBJ2-3 gives the whole variable domain DTGVSQNPRHKITKRGQNVTFRCDPISEHNRLYWYRQTLGQGPEFLTYFQNEAQLEKSRLLSDRFSAERPKGSFSTLEIQRTEQGDSAMYLCASSLGGGDADTQYFGPGTRLTVL.

The sample holds many counts of this clone. V gene TRBV6-1 combines with J gene TRBJ1-5; D unclear. Trimming removed 7 bases from V and 0 bases from J, with 10 bases in between. The germline V gene has CDR1 MNHNS and CDR2 SASEGT. The CDR3 is made up of 14 amino acids. CDR3 sequence reads: CASTAVYSNQPQHF. CDR3 DNA: TGTGCCAGCACAGCGGTTTATAGCAATCAGCCCCAGCATTTT.

This clone has ten or more counts. The chain links TRBV7-2 to TRBJ2-5, with 12 bases matching TRBD2. The trim removed 1 base at V and 6 bases at J, leaving 12 bases unmatched. Germline CDR1 reads SGHTA; CDR2 reads FQGNSA. The CDR3 sequence is 18 residues long. CDR3 nucleotide sequence: TGTGCCAGCAGCTTAGGACTAGCGGGGGCCCTAATAGAGAAGACCCAGTACTTC. Its protein product is CASSLGLAGALIEKTQYF.

This clone was detected ten times or more. The chain employs TRBV7-8 and TRBJ1-3; TRBD1 is a possible D gene (6 bases). The CDR3 has 13 residues. Per the germline V gene, CDR1 is SGHVS and CDR2 is FQNEAQ. V dropped 5 bases and J dropped 8 bases, with 13 bases sitting between them. The CDR3 nucleotides read TGTGCCAGCAGCACCGGACAGCAGGACACCATATATTTT. This sequence encodes CASSTGQQDTIYF.

This clone appeared many times. The chain joins TRBV28 to TRBJ2-3; maybe TRBD2 (6 bases). Germline V gives CDR1 MDHEN, CDR2 SYDVKM. The V and J ends lost 4 bases and 0 bases respectively, with 14 bases between them. The CDR3 extends over 16 amino acids. The CDR3 nucleotides read TGTGCCAGCAGTTCGGAGGGACTTCTGAGCACAGATACGCAGTATTTT. This encodes CASSSEGLLSTDTQYF.